These 23 T cell receptor beta chains share one sample of origin, sequenced in a study of CD8 T cells in ankylosing spondylitis. TCRdb independently ran MiXCR on the 5' RACE reads; one entry per CDR3 protein. The repertoire consists of roughly 130,000 distinct CDR3 sequences, with more than 7% occurring once and the leading ten covering approximately 7%. Sequenced sample: synovial fluid, either unsorted or a sorted T cell fraction (not recorded which). These receptors came from a male donor with ankylosing spondylitis.

This clonotype was observed many times. The chain uses TRBV28 and TRBJ1-1; 7 bases fit TRBD1. The CDR3 is 15 residues long. V was clipped by 2 bases and J by 1 base; unmatched bases: 4. CDR1 MDHEN and CDR2 SYDVKM come from the germline V gene. CDR3 region: CASSLAGTANTEAFF. The CDR3 nucleotides read TGTGCCAGCAGTTTAGCCGGGACAGCGAACACTGAAGCTTTCTTT.

Many counts were recorded for this clonotype. This rearrangement joins TRBV7-2 to TRBJ2-1; D may correspond to TRBD1 or TRBD2 (5 bases each). The germline V gene encodes CDR1 SGHTA and CDR2 FQGNSA. Trimming took off 5 bases at V and 4 bases at J, with 15 bases between the two ends. There are 15 residues in the CDR3. CDR3: CASSPGTSTYNEQFF. The CDR3 region has the DNA TGTGCCAGCAGCCCTGGGACGTCAACGTACAATGAGCAGTTCTTC.

This clonotype was observed a few times. The chain combines TRBV24-1 with TRBJ2-1; 8 bases line up with TRBD2. CDR3 length: 15 residues. Per germline, CDR1 KGHDR and CDR2 SFDVKD. V lost 2 bases, J lost 5 bases, and 4 bases stayed unmatched. CDR3 amino acids: CATSDSGSGNNEQFF. CDR3 nucleotide sequence: TGTGCCACCAGTGATTCTGGTAGCGGGAACAATGAGCAGTTCTTC.

This clonotype was picked up a small number of times. The chain couples TRBV7-9 to TRBJ1-6; 7 bases match TRBD1. After removal of 0 bases from V and 14 bases from J, the junction contained 13 bases not matched to a gene. The CDR3 extends over 16 amino acids. Germline V CDR1 and CDR2: SEHNR, FQNEAQ (reference sequence). CDR3 in DNA: TGTGCCAGCAGCTTAGCGGCCCCTTTACAGGGGTCTACCCTCCACTTT. As protein: CASSLAAPLQGSTLHF.

This clonotype was observed a handful of times. The chain uses TRBV5-1 and TRBJ2-7; D is ambiguous. Trimming took 0 bases from V and 6 from J, leaving 16 bases between them. The CDR3 covers 15 residues. Germline CDR1 is SGHRS and CDR2 is YFSETQ. The CDR3 coding sequence is TGCGCCAGCAGCTTGGATGGGCACGTCATGAGCGAGCAGTACTTC. Translating it yields CASSLDGHVMSEQYF.

The chain carries TRBV9 and TRBJ1-2; 9 bases are a match to TRBD1. Trimming cost V 4 bases and J 5 bases; bases outside gene matches: 9. CDR3 length equals 15 residues. The germline V gene has CDR1 SGDLS and CDR2 YYNGEE. The CDR3 coding sequence is TGTGCCAGCAGCCCCGGGACAGGGCCACTATATGGCTACACCTTC. Residues: CASSPGTGPLYGYTF.

This clonotype showed up just a few times. This chain links TRBV7-2 with TRBJ2-7; the D gene could be TRBD1 or TRBD2 (5 bases each). Trimming took off 1 base at V and 3 bases at J, with 13 bases between the two ends. The CDR3 length is 15 residues. Germline values: CDR1 SGHTA, CDR2 FQGNSA. The CDR3 nucleotides are TGTGCCAGCAGCTTAGGAGGGTTTGGGGGCTACGAGCAGTACTTC. Translation: CASSLGGFGGYEQYF.

Many counts were recorded for this clonotype. The CDR3 loop reads CASSLWTGGNKNTIYF. In DNA, the CDR3 is TGTGCCAGCAGCTTATGGACAGGGGGTAACAAAAACACCATATATTTT. The chain links TRBV7-2 to TRBJ1-3; 10 bases are shared with TRBD1. With 2 bases clipped from V and 6 bases from J, the junction kept 7 bases outside the gene matches. CDR1 and CDR2 (germline): SGHTA, FQGNSA. The CDR3 runs 16 residues.

This clonotype was picked up many times. The CDR3 bases are TGCAGCGCGGATCTAGCGGGGGGTGGGAATACGCAGTATTTT. Its protein product is CSADLAGGGNTQYF. V usage is TRBV29-1 and J usage is TRBJ2-3; 11 positions agree with TRBD2. This CDR3 contains 14 residues. V dropped 7 bases and J dropped 7; count of bases not matched to a gene: 10. From germline, CDR1 is SQVTM and CDR2 ANQGSEA.

This clonotype has at least ten counts. This rearrangement joins TRBV5-1 to TRBJ2-2, with 9 positions matching TRBD1. Germline V CDR1 and CDR2: SGHRS, YFSETQ. V lost 4 bases to trimming and J lost 9 bases; unmatched junction nucleotides: 10. The CDR3 consists of 15 residues. The CDR3 sequence: CASSVGQGIGRELFF. In DNA form, the CDR3 reads TGCGCCAGCAGCGTGGGACAGGGCATAGGCCGGGAGCTGTTTTTT.

There are many counts of this clonotype. The V gene is TRBV3-1, the J gene TRBJ2-5, with 9 bases matching TRBD2. In germline, CDR1 is LGHDT, CDR2 YNNKEL (reference sequence). The CDR3 is 11 residues long. The CDR3 reads CASGSGETQYF. DNA for the CDR3: TGTGCTAGCGGGAGCGGGGAGACCCAGTACTTC.

The chain has TRBV7-2 and TRBJ2-1, with D maybe TRBD1 (5 bases). V was clipped by 1 base and J by 7 bases, with 11 bases between them. This CDR3 has 14 amino acids. Germline values: CDR1 SGHTA, CDR2 FQGNSA. CDR3 DNA: TGTGCCAGCAGCTTAGTATGGGGCGATAATGAGCAGTTCTTC. Translated, it gives CASSLVWGDNEQFF.

This clonotype was counted ten times or more. The chain links TRBV6-2 or TRBV6-3 to TRBJ1-1; possibly TRBD1 for D (6 bases). Between the trimmed V and J ends, which lost 2 bases and 4 bases, there was a span of 8 bases. There are 13 residues in the CDR3. Germline V gives CDR1 MNHEY, CDR2 SVGEGT. CDR3 residues: CASSYQGGTEAFF. DNA for the CDR3: TGTGCCAGCAGTTACCAAGGGGGCACTGAAGCTTTCTTT.

This clonotype was observed a few times. This sequence joins TRBV2 and TRBJ1-2, with a tentative D call TRBD1 (5 bases). The CDR3 runs to 15 residues. Deletions cut 4 bases from V and 3 bases from J, with 15 bases between. Germline V gene lookup returns CDR1 SNHLY and CDR2 FYNNEI. The CDR3, as DNA: TGTGCCAGCAGTGGAGGCAGGGCGACTCACTATGGCTACACCTTC. Translation: CASSGGRATHYGYTF. Full variable domain (missing parts from reference TRBV2 and TRBJ1-2): EPEVTQTPSHQVTQMGQEVILRCVPISNHLYFYWYRQILGQKVEFLVSFYNNEISEKSEIFDDQFSVERPDGSNFTLKIRSTKLEDSAMYFCASSGGRATHYGYTFGSGTRLTVV.

CDR3 nucleotide sequence: TGTGCCAGCAGCTCCCCCTCGGGACTAGCGGGAGGGCGAGTAGATACGCAGTATTTT. This encodes CASSSPSGLAGGRVDTQYF. The chain links TRBV11-1 to TRBJ2-3; 16 bases align to TRBD2. Losses at the gene ends were 4 bases for V and 5 bases for J; bases not matched to a gene: 12. The CDR3 is made up of 19 amino acids. Germline-derived CDR1 and CDR2 are SGHAT and FQDESV (reference sequence). Drawing the rest from reference TRBV11-1 and TRBJ2-3, the complete variable domain is EAEVAQSPRYKITEKSQAVAFWCDPISGHATLYWYRQILGQGPELLVQFQDESVVDDSQLPKDRFSAERLKGVDSTLKIQPAELGDSAMYLCASSSPSGLAGGRVDTQYFGPGTRLTVL.

At least ten counts were recorded for this clonotype. The chain uses TRBV7-2 and TRBJ2-3; D is perhaps TRBD1 (5 bases). V lost 3 bases, J lost 4 bases, and 17 bases lay in between. The CDR3 extends over 16 amino acids. The V gene's germline CDR1 is SGHTA and CDR2 FQGNSA. CDR3 DNA sequence: TGTGCCAGCAGCTTTTCGGGCTCTAGGGGTCCAGATACGCAGTATTTT. This translates into CASSFSGSRGPDTQYF.

The sample holds a few counts of this clonotype. The chain links TRBV6-2 or TRBV6-3 to TRBJ2-1; D unclear. This CDR3 is 13 amino acids long. V shed 7 bases and J shed 4 bases, with 11 bases lying between them. CDR1 is MNHEY and CDR2 is SVGEGT in the germline V gene. DNA for the CDR3: TGTGCCAGCAACCCGAACAGTTACAATGAGCAGTTCTTC. Translating it yields CASNPNSYNEQFF.

This clonotype was observed a handful of times. The chain joins TRBV4-2 to TRBJ1-2, with D unresolved. CDR1 is LGHNA, CDR2 YNFKEQ, per germline. This CDR3 has 15 amino acids. The V end lost 0 bases, the J end lost 4 bases, and 12 bases lay between the germline ends. The DNA for the CDR3 is TGTGCCAGCAGCCAAGATCGGTCAAGCCCCTATGGCTACACCTTC. Protein: CASSQDRSSPYGYTF.

The chain combines TRBV4-2 with TRBJ2-2; D is unresolved. Per the germline V gene, CDR1 is LGHNA and CDR2 is YNFKEQ. This CDR3 has 15 residues. Between the trimmed V and J ends, which lost 4 bases and 7 bases, there was a span of 16 bases. The DNA of the CDR3 is TGTGCCAGCAGCCGCGACAAGGGAACTGGCGGGGAGCTGTTTTTT. Translation gives CASSRDKGTGGELFF.

This clonotype was found a few times. The chain joins TRBV6-5 to TRBJ1-1, with a possible D match to TRBD1 (5 bases). Germline V gives CDR1 MNHEY, CDR2 SVGAGI. This CDR3 comprises 11 residues. Trimming took off 4 bases at V and 6 bases at J, with 6 bases between the two ends. This CDR3 is CASSSGSEAFF. CDR3 in DNA: TGTGCCAGCAGTTCAGGGTCTGAAGCTTTCTTT.

The CDR3: CSARVSAASGQETQYF. CDR3 coding DNA: TGCAGTGCTAGAGTTTCGGCGGCTAGCGGACAAGAGACCCAGTACTTC. The chain joins TRBV20-1 to TRBJ2-5, with 7 bases fitting TRBD2. The CDR3 is made up of 16 amino acids. V was clipped by 1 base and J by 2 bases; unmatched bases: 10. CDR1 and CDR2 from the germline V gene are DFQATT and SNEGSKA (reference sequence).

This clonotype was recorded many times. The chain links TRBV7-2 to TRBJ1-1, with 9 bases aligning to TRBD1. There are 14 residues in the CDR3. Germline V gene lookup returns CDR1 SGHTA and CDR2 FQGNSA. J was trimmed by 3 bases and V by 6 bases; bases with no gene match: 5. CDR3 coding DNA: TGTGCCAGCAGGCCGCGGGACAGGGACACTGAAGCTTTCTTT. It translates to CASRPRDRDTEAFF.

This chain uses TRBV3-1 with TRBJ2-3, with TRBD1 matching over 9 bases. This CDR3 region has 16 residues. The J segment lost 2 bases and the V segment lost 4 bases, leaving 7 bases of the junction unmatched. The germline CDR1 and CDR2 sequences are LGHDT and YNNKEL (reference sequence). As DNA, the CDR3 is TGTGCCAGCAGCCGCCGGGACAGGGATTTCACAGATACGCAGTATTTT. Its protein is CASSRRDRDFTDTQYF.